This is a list of T cell receptor beta chains from one sample in a study of technical replicates of blood from a handful of donors. Sequencing was performed with immunoSEQ multiplex PCR; in TCRdb, only in-frame clones are kept and a portion is missing. There are around 90,000 clones in the sample; around 94% occur only once, and 0.25% lies in the top ten. The specimen sequenced was T cells isolated from PBMCs. These receptors all come from a human donor in good health. Both conserved end residues are part of each CDR3. The order of the fields is J gene, D gene, V gene, CDR3 protein, CDR3 DNA. D genes are given only for firm matches.

j_call: TRBJ1-4
d_call: TRBD1
v_call: TRBV15
cdr3_aa: CATSRGGGQGATNEKLFF
cdr3_nt: TGTGCCACCAGCAGAGGAGGGGGACAGGGGGCGACTAATGAAAAACTGTTTTTT

j_call: TRBJ2-7
d_call: NA
v_call: TRBV28
cdr3_aa: CASRIGSAYEQYF
cdr3_nt: TGTGCCAGCAGAATCGGGAGCGCCTACGAGCAGTACTTC

j_call: TRBJ1-2
d_call: TRBD1
v_call: TRBV19
cdr3_aa: CASRVRTGTGDKGNYGYTF
cdr3_nt: TGTGCCAGTAGAGTGAGGACCGGGACAGGGGACAAAGGGAACTATGGCTACACCTTC

j_call: TRBJ2-3
d_call: NA
v_call: TRBV2
cdr3_aa: CASSERAGTSTDTQYF
cdr3_nt: TGTGCCAGCAGTGAGAGGGCGGGGACCAGCACAGATACGCAGTATTTT

j_call: TRBJ2-6
d_call: NA
v_call: TRBV7-8
cdr3_aa: CASSLVRRGGANVLTF
cdr3_nt: TGTGCCAGCAGCTTAGTGAGAAGGGGTGGGGCCAACGTCCTGACTTTC

j_call: TRBJ2-7
d_call: TRBD2
v_call: TRBV6-1
cdr3_aa: CASSESRLAGAGEQYF
cdr3_nt: TGTGCCAGCAGTGAGTCCCGCCTAGCGGGAGCTGGCGAGCAGTACTTC

j_call: TRBJ1-6
d_call: NA
v_call: TRBV5-1
cdr3_aa: CASSFGEGNSPLHF
cdr3_nt: TGCGCCAGCAGCTTCGGGGAGGGGAATTCACCCCTCCACTTT

j_call: TRBJ2-1
d_call: NA
v_call: TRBV28
cdr3_aa: CASSFLGGSYNEQFF
cdr3_nt: TGTGCCAGCAGTTTTTTGGGGGGCTCCTACAATGAGCAGTTCTTC

j_call: TRBJ2-5
d_call: NA
v_call: TRBV11-2
cdr3_aa: CASSPPGASKETQYF
cdr3_nt: TGTGCCAGCAGTCCCCCAGGTGCATCGAAAGAGACCCAGTACTTC

j_call: TRBJ1-1
d_call: NA
v_call: TRBV11-3
cdr3_aa: CASSLPRGNTEAFF
cdr3_nt: TGTGCCAGCAGCTTACCGCGGGGGAACACTGAAGCTTTCTTT

j_call: TRBJ1-1
d_call: NA
v_call: TRBV5-1
cdr3_aa: CASSLVGGQGSEAFF
cdr3_nt: TGCGCCAGCAGCTTGGTGGGGGGGCAGGGGTCTGAAGCTTTCTTT

j_call: TRBJ2-3
d_call: TRBD2
v_call: TRBV29-1
cdr3_aa: CSPLSDAGGKDTQYF
cdr3_nt: TGCAGTCCTCTATCCGATGCGGGAGGGAAAGATACGCAGTATTTT